This T cell receptor (beta chain) was documented in a study of yellow fever vaccine responses in identical twins. Study-level findings and limits: In identical twins, vaccine T cell responses appeared partly shared and partly individual.

TCRdb ran MiXCR on the RT-PCR reads and lists one entry per CDR3 protein. The data contain around 18,000 distinct CDR3 sequences, 60% to 70% of them singletons. Worth noting for this clonotype: What it recognizes is unknown.

The CDR3 covers 14 residues. The V and J ends lost 3 bases and 6 bases respectively, with 15 bases between them. CDR1 is KGHSH and CDR2 is LQKENI in the germline V gene. J is TRBJ2-7 and V is TRBV18, with D uncertain. The receptor's source is a woman aged 18-35 years who received the yellow fever vaccine. Sequenced material: T cells from blood (PBMCs), unsorted or a sorted subset (not recorded which), taken before or after yellow fever vaccination (not recorded which). The DNA of the CDR3 is TGTGCCAGCTCACCCGGAGTTTTGGGTGGCGAGCAGTACTTC. This gives the protein CASSPGVLGGEQYF.